Given below is one T cell receptor (beta chain) in context. The data were produced by immunoSEQ multiplex PCR, yet TCRdb's version contains in-frame clones alone and is incomplete. The sample holds over 15,000 clones, around three quarters seen once. The sample is drawn from a study of tumor-infiltrating lymphocytes in localized non-small cell lung cancer. This CDR3 has 16 residues. Trimming took 5 bases from V and 4 from J, leaving 19 bases between them. The germline CDR1 and CDR2 sequences are LGHNA and YNFKEQ. This chain joins TRBV4-2 and TRBJ2-3; a weak D match, TRBD2 (5 bases). Sequencing was carried out using lung tumor tissue. This receptor was identified in a human donor with non-small cell lung cancer. This CDR3 reads CASSFGPGVGSDTQYF. CDR3 sequence (DNA): TGTGCCAGCAGCTTCGGTCCCGGGGTTGGGTCAGATACGCAGTATTTT.